What follows are 32 T cell receptor beta chains derived from one specimen sequenced in a study of T cells after posttransplantation cyclophosphamide. The method was immunoSEQ multiplex PCR; TCRdb's version includes in-frame clones alone and lacks a portion of them. This sample carries 20,000 to 30,000 clones, none of them present only once. The sample consisted of PBMCs. The receptor set was obtained from a man aged 50-60 years in good health, CMV-negative, and a related stem cell transplant donor.

In its sample, this clone was seen many times. The chain joins TRBV15 to TRBJ2-5; D possibly corresponds to TRBD1 (6 bases). Germline CDR1 LNHNV, CDR2 YYDKDF (reference sequence). V shed 1 base and J shed 0 bases, with 18 bases lying between them. The CDR3 is 18 residues long. This CDR3 reads CATSRVPLTGTYQETQYF. The CDR3 DNA follows: TGTGCCACCAGCAGAGTTCCTCTCACCGGGACATACCAAGAGACCCAGTACTTC.

This clone was seen many times. This sequence joins TRBV28 and TRBJ2-7; 7 nucleotides align to TRBD2. V shed 2 bases and J 3 bases; nucleotides not matched to a gene: 7. The CDR3 contains 15 residues. The germline V gene encodes CDR1 MDHEN and CDR2 SYDVKM. The CDR3 reads CASSLQSSGDYEQYF. The CDR3 nucleotides are TGTGCCAGCAGTTTACAAAGCAGCGGGGACTACGAGCAGTACTTC. The whole variable domain, remainder taken from reference TRBV28 and TRBJ2-7, is DVKVTQSSRYLVKRTGEKVFLECVQDMDHENMFWYRQDPGLGLRLIYFSYDVKMKEKGDIPEGYSVSREKKERFSLILESASTNQTSMYLCASSLQSSGDYEQYFGPGTRLTVT.

This clone was seen at least ten times. J is TRBJ2-1 and V is TRBV5-1; 7 bases map to TRBD2. The junction had 15 bases not matched to a gene; V was cut back by 4 bases and J by 5 bases. Germline CDR1 is SGHRS and CDR2 is YFSETQ. The CDR3 has 17 residues. CDR3 nucleotides: TGCGCCAGCAGCCCAATAGCGGGCTGGGGGACTAACAATGAGCAGTTCTTC. This sequence encodes CASSPIAGWGTNNEQFF.

This clone was detected many times. This chain joins TRBV7-2 and TRBJ2-1, with TRBD2 identical over 11 bases. The CDR3 runs 16 residues. J gave up 8 bases and V 5 bases, and 11 bases lay outside the gene matches. Germline CDR1 SGHTA, CDR2 FQGNSA. The CDR3 is CASSPNSGGARDEQFF. The CDR3, as DNA: TGTGCCAGCAGCCCAAATAGCGGGGGGGCCAGGGATGAGCAGTTCTTC.

In this sample, this clone turned up many times. CDR3: CASSPRQGPANTEAFF. CDR3 nucleotides: TGTGCCAGTAGTCCCCGACAGGGGCCGGCGAACACTGAAGCTTTCTTT. The chain is built from TRBV19 and TRBJ1-1, with 8 bases fitting TRBD1. CDR1 and CDR2 from the germline V gene are LNHDA and SQIVND (reference sequence). The CDR3 consists of 16 residues. The V segment lost 5 bases and the J segment 1 base; nucleotides outside the gene matches: 9.

V usage is TRBV6-5 and J usage is TRBJ1-6, with D unresolved. V was shortened by 0 bases and J by 6 bases, with 12 bases between the two germline ends. The CDR3 consists of 16 residues. Germline V gene sequence: CDR1 MNHEY, CDR2 SVGAGI. The CDR3 loop reads CASSYSRPGGNSPLHF. In nucleotides, the CDR3 is TGTGCCAGCAGTTACTCGAGGCCCGGCGGTAATTCACCCCTCCACTTT.

This clone was seen repeatedly, ten times or more. The genes are TRBV30 and TRBJ2-2; D is perhaps TRBD2 (6 bases). Per germline, CDR1 GTSNPN and CDR2 SVGIG (reference sequence). V shed 3 bases and J shed 3 bases, with 11 bases lying between them. There are 14 residues in the CDR3. CDR3 region: CAWRGGPDTGELFF. The CDR3 region has the DNA TGTGCCTGGAGAGGAGGGCCTGACACCGGGGAGCTGTTTTTT.

This clone was counted many times. The chain is built from TRBV11-2 and TRBJ2-4, with D unclear. V was cut by 5 bases and J by 6 bases, with 11 bases left in between. Germline V gene sequence: CDR1 SGHAT, CDR2 FQNNGV. This CDR3 has 13 residues. The CDR3 DNA sequence: TGTGCCAGCAGCGTACTTGAGATAAACATTCAGTACTTC. This encodes CASSVLEINIQYF.

This clone was seen a few times. V is TRBV28 and J is TRBJ2-7, with 7 bases lining up with TRBD1. V lost 2 bases to trimming and J lost 4 bases; unmatched junction nucleotides: 8. The CDR3 consists of 15 residues. Germline V lookup: CDR1 MDHEN, CDR2 SYDVKM. CDR3 sequence (DNA): TGTGCCAGCAGTTTAAGGTGGGACAGATTTTACGAGCAGTACTTC. Protein product: CASSLRWDRFYEQYF. The entire variable domain, with the rest obtained from reference TRBV28 and TRBJ2-7, is as follows: DVKVTQSSRYLVKRTGEKVFLECVQDMDHENMFWYRQDPGLGLRLIYFSYDVKMKEKGDIPEGYSVSREKKERFSLILESASTNQTSMYLCASSLRWDRFYEQYFGPGTRLTVT.

This clone has ten or more counts. J is TRBJ2-7 and V is TRBV4-2; 9 bases are shared with TRBD1. The germline V gene has CDR1 LGHNA and CDR2 YNFKEQ. The CDR3 is 15 amino acids. V lost 5 bases to trimming and J lost 7 bases; unmatched junction nucleotides: 12. The CDR3 DNA is TGTGCCAGCAGCTCCCATGGGACAGGGCCCTGGGAGCAGTACTTC. It specifies CASSSHGTGPWEQYF.

This clone was recorded many times. The V and J genes are TRBV5-1 and TRBJ1-1; TRBD1 matches 9 bases. Germline loops: CDR1 SGHRS, CDR2 YFSETQ. Unmatched junction bases numbered 6, after V lost 3 bases and J lost 6 bases. The CDR3 runs to 14 residues. The CDR3 DNA reads TGCGCCAGCAGCTCCGGGACAGGGAGGGCTGAAGCTTTCTTT. Encoded protein: CASSSGTGRAEAFF. Complete variable domain (other parts from reference TRBV5-1 and TRBJ1-1): KAGVTQTPRYLIKTRGQQVTLSCSPISGHRSVSWYQQTPGQGLQFLFEYFSETQRNKGNFPGRFSGRQFSNSRSEMNVSTLELGDSALYLCASSSGTGRAEAFFGQGTRLTVV.

This clone was recorded at least ten times. The CDR3 bases are TGTGCCAGCAGCCCCCGGACAGAACCCTACGAGCAGTACTTC. This sequence encodes CASSPRTEPYEQYF. The genes are TRBV7-6 and TRBJ2-7, with D tentatively TRBD1 (6 bases). V was pared by 5 bases and J by 2 bases, with 13 bases between. From germline, CDR1 is SGHVS and CDR2 FNYEAQ. This CDR3 region has 14 residues.

This clone was detected ten times or more. This sequence joins TRBV6-6 and TRBJ1-5, with D hard to call. There are 11 residues in the CDR3. Deletions cut 6 bases from V and 5 bases from J, with 5 bases between. CDR1 and CDR2 from the germline V gene are MNHNY and SVGAGI (reference sequence). In DNA form, the CDR3 reads TGTGCCAGCAGACGGGATCAGCCCCAGCATTTT. It yields the protein CASRRDQPQHF.

This clone was seen ten or more times. The chain is built from TRBV19 and TRBJ2-7, with 7 bases that match TRBD1. V trimming: 3 bases; J trimming: 0 bases; junction bases outside the gene matches: 5. This CDR3 is built from 15 residues. In germline, CDR1 is LNHDA, CDR2 SQIVND (reference sequence). The CDR3 DNA follows: TGTGCCAGTAGTATTCCGGGACAGAGCTCCTACGAGCAGTACTTC. As protein: CASSIPGQSSYEQYF.

This clone has at least ten counts. V is TRBV7-8 and J is TRBJ2-7; 8 bases are shared with TRBD2. Trimming took 5 bases from V and 4 from J; bases not matched to a gene: 13. The germline V gene encodes CDR1 SGHVS and CDR2 FQNEAQ. The CDR3 is 16 amino acids. The CDR3: CASSPRSSGSWYEQYF. As DNA, the CDR3 is TGTGCCAGCAGCCCCCGGAGCAGCGGGAGTTGGTACGAGCAGTACTTC.

Many counts were recorded for this clone. The rearrangement joins TRBV6-1 to TRBJ1-2; no definite D call. This CDR3 comprises 16 residues. Germline CDR1 is MNHNS and CDR2 is SASEGT. Trimming took 3 bases from V and 6 from J, leaving 20 bases between them. This chain's CDR3 is CASSEGARYFSDGYTF. The CDR3 nucleotides read TGTGCCAGCAGTGAGGGCGCAAGATATTTTTCCGATGGCTACACCTTC.

This clone was recorded at least ten times. The chain is built from TRBV28 and TRBJ1-3; D perhaps matches TRBD1 (6 bases). This CDR3 region has 13 residues. The germline V gene has CDR1 MDHEN and CDR2 SYDVKM. V dropped 6 bases and J dropped 3 bases, with 9 bases sitting between them. The CDR3 DNA sequence: TGTGCCAGCAGAAGGGGGGGTGGAAACACCATATATTTT. Translated, it gives CASRRGGGNTIYF.

This clone has a count of ten or more. V and J are TRBV5-4 and TRBJ1-5, with a weak D call TRBD1 (5 bases). Germline V gene data show CDR1 as SGHNT and CDR2 as YYREEE (reference sequence). The V gene lost 0 bases and the J gene lost 7 bases, with 11 bases spanning the gap. CDR3 length: 14 residues. The CDR3 DNA sequence: TGTGCCAGCAGCTTGGAGGGGTTTGGGCAGCCCCAGCATTTT. It yields the protein CASSLEGFGQPQHF.

This clone was seen many times. The gene calls are TRBV19 and TRBJ2-6; TRBD2 matches at 8 bases. V lost 3 bases and J lost 0; bases outside the gene matches: 4. Germline V gives CDR1 LNHDA, CDR2 SQIVND (reference sequence). The CDR3 sequence is 17 residues long. CDR3 loop: CASSMEAGGSGANVLTF. The CDR3 DNA reads as TGTGCCAGTAGTATGGAGGCGGGGGGCTCTGGGGCCAACGTCCTGACTTTC.

In this sample, this clone turned up many times. This rearrangement joins TRBV19 to TRBJ1-5; the D is unclear. CDR3 length: 14 amino acids. V lost 3 bases to trimming and J lost 1 base, with 7 bases between them. Per germline, CDR1 LNHDA and CDR2 SQIVND (reference sequence). The CDR3 reads CASSIRSSNQPQHF. The CDR3 nucleotides read TGTGCCAGTAGTATCAGGTCAAGCAATCAGCCCCAGCATTTT.

The sample holds many counts of this clone. The chain couples TRBV7-3 to TRBJ2-5; TRBD2 aligns across 7 bases. Germline trimming cut 2 bases from V and 4 bases from J; bases unmatched to any gene: 1. The CDR3 length is 13 residues. The germline V gene has CDR1 SGHTA and CDR2 FQGTGA. CDR3: CASSLWEGETQYF. The CDR3 nucleotides read TGTGCCAGCAGCTTATGGGAGGGAGAGACCCAGTACTTC.

This clone occurred many times. This chain connects TRBV7-9 to TRBJ2-3; 9 nucleotides align to TRBD1. CDR3 length: 17 residues. Germline values: CDR1 SEHNR, CDR2 FQNEAQ (reference sequence). J lost 4 bases, V lost 4 bases, and 12 bases had no gene match. The DNA for the CDR3 is TGTGCCAGCAGCTGGGGATCTACAGGGGGCAGTTCAGATACGCAGTATTTT. It encodes CASSWGSTGGSSDTQYF.

Ten or more counts support this clone. The V and J genes are TRBV9 and TRBJ2-2, with D possibly being TRBD1 (6 bases). V was shortened by 0 bases and J by 0 bases, with 15 bases between the two germline ends. The CDR3 sequence is 18 residues long. Germline V gene data show CDR1 as SGDLS and CDR2 as YYNGEE. CDR3 amino acids: CASSVGDIISSNTGELFF. CDR3 nucleotides: TGTGCCAGCAGCGTAGGGGACATCATCTCTTCGAACACCGGGGAGCTGTTTTTT.

This clone was counted at least ten times. The chain recombines TRBV6-1 with TRBJ2-3; maybe TRBD1 (6 bases). Trimming stripped 1 base from V and 2 bases from J, with 10 bases between. This CDR3 spans 15 amino acids. CDR1 MNHNS and CDR2 SASEGT come from the germline V gene. CDR3 DNA sequence: TGTGCCAGCAGTGAAGGGGGGCCCTCCACAGATACGCAGTATTTT. Translation: CASSEGGPSTDTQYF.

This clone was observed at least ten times. The chain carries TRBV11-2 and TRBJ2-2; a weak D match, TRBD2 (6 bases). The germline V gene encodes CDR1 SGHAT and CDR2 FQNNGV. The germline V and J ends were trimmed by 8 bases and 5 bases, with 18 bases remaining between them. The CDR3 spans 15 residues. The CDR3 reads CASRSLGGRTGELFF. CDR3 bases: TGTGCCAGCCGCTCCCTGGGAGGAAGGACCGGGGAGCTGTTTTTT.

The table lists this clone with many counts. The chain uses TRBV30 and TRBJ1-2, with D unresolved. The CDR3 has 12 residues. V lost 4 bases and J 7 bases, leaving 13 bases between the germline ends. CDR1 is GTSNPN, CDR2 SVGIG, per germline (reference sequence). CDR3 DNA sequence: TGTGCCTGGATCCACCCCTACGGTGGCTACACCTTC. Translated: CAWIHPYGGYTF.

This clone was found many times. This chain links TRBV27 with TRBJ1-2, with D possibly matching TRBD1 (5 bases). The ends were cut back, 3 bases at V and 4 bases at J, with 12 bases in the middle. CDR1 MNHEY and CDR2 SMNVEV come from the germline V gene (reference sequence). The CDR3 length is 14 residues. CDR3 protein: CASSFKGRGYGYTF. Written as DNA, the CDR3 is TGTGCCAGCAGTTTTAAGGGGAGGGGCTATGGCTACACCTTC.

This clone was found many times. The gene calls are TRBV6-1 and TRBJ2-6; 7 positions match TRBD2. The V segment lost 0 bases and the J segment 0 bases; nucleotides outside the gene matches: 8. Germline CDR1 and CDR2: MNHNS and SASEGT. The CDR3 runs to 19 residues. The CDR3 coding sequence is TGTGCCAGCAGTGAAGCGCTTCTAGCGGTCTACTCTGGGGCCAACGTCCTGACTTTC. This encodes CASSEALLAVYSGANVLTF.

In this sample, this clone turned up many times. The chain carries TRBV9 and TRBJ1-2, with D possibly matching TRBD1 (5 bases). V lost 4 bases and J 8 bases, leaving 18 bases between the germline ends. The CDR3 spans 14 residues. Per germline, CDR1 SGDLS and CDR2 YYNGEE. CDR3 region: CASSIDQGGGGYTF. The CDR3 region has the DNA TGTGCCAGCAGCATAGATCAGGGAGGAGGCGGCTACACCTTC.

This clone has at least ten counts. The V call is TRBV6-1, the J call TRBJ2-3, with 13 bases identical to TRBD2. The V gene end was trimmed by 0 bases and the J gene end by 6 bases; junction bases not matched to a gene: 12. This CDR3 has 19 residues. Germline V gene lookup returns CDR1 MNHNS and CDR2 SASEGT. This CDR3 reads CASSEALTSGGASGDTQYF. In DNA form, the CDR3 reads TGTGCCAGCAGTGAAGCCCTAACTAGCGGGGGGGCCTCAGGGGATACGCAGTATTTT.

This clone was seen many times. The V call is TRBV27, the J call TRBJ2-6; D gene ambiguous. The V end was cut by 3 bases, the J end by 0 bases, with 9 bases between. CDR1 is MNHEY, CDR2 SMNVEV, per germline (reference sequence). The CDR3 sequence is 16 residues long. This chain's CDR3 is CASSFTRISGANVLTF. For the CDR3, the DNA is TGTGCCAGCAGTTTTACCAGGATCTCTGGGGCCAACGTCCTGACTTTC. The full variable domain, rest sourced from reference TRBV27 and TRBJ2-6, is EAQVTQNPRYLITVTGKKLTVTCSQNMNHEYMSWYRQDPGLGLRQIYYSMNVEVTDKGDVPEGYKVSRKEKRNFPLILESPSPNQTSLYFCASSFTRISGANVLTFGAGSRLTVL.

Ten or more counts support this clone. The chain has TRBV11-2 and TRBJ1-6; TRBD1 is a possible D gene (6 bases). V lost 1 base to trimming and J lost 3 bases, with 7 bases between them. The CDR3 has 15 residues. From germline, CDR1 is SGHAT and CDR2 FQNNGV. The CDR3 nucleotides read TGTGCCAGCAGCTTAGTCAGGGGCTATAATTCACCCCTCCACTTT. Translating gives CASSLVRGYNSPLHF.